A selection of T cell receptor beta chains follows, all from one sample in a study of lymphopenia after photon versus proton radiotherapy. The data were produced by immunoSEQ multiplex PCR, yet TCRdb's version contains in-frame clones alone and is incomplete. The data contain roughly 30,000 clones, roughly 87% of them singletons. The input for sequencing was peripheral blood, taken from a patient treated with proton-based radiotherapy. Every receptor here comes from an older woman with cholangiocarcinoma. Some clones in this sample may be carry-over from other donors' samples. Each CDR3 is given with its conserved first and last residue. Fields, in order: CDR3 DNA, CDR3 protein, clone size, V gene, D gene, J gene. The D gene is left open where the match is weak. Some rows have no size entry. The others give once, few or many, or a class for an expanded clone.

cdr3_nt: TGTGCCTGGAGTCCCTCCCCGGGGCGTATGGAAAAACTGTTTTTT
cdr3_aa: CAWSPSPGRMEKLFF
clone_size: .
v_call: TRBV30
d_call: .
j_call: TRBJ1-4

cdr3_nt: TGTGCCACCAGCAGAGATTGGGGCAGGGAGACCCAGTACTTC
cdr3_aa: CATSRDWGRETQYF
clone_size: .
v_call: TRBV15
d_call: .
j_call: TRBJ2-5

cdr3_nt: TGTGCCAGCAGCACGAGGACAGGGACAAACTACGGGCAGTACTTC
cdr3_aa: CASSTRTGTNYGQYF
clone_size: .
v_call: TRBV5-4
d_call: TRBD1
j_call: TRBJ2-7

cdr3_nt: TGTGCCAGCAGCACCAGACAGGGCGGTGAGCAGTACTTC
cdr3_aa: CASSTRQGGEQYF
clone_size: .
v_call: TRBV7-6
d_call: TRBD1
j_call: TRBJ2-7

cdr3_nt: TGTGCCAGCAGCCAAGTTGACGGGGTCAATTCACCCCTCCACTTT
cdr3_aa: CASSQVDGVNSPLHF
clone_size: .
v_call: TRBV4-2
d_call: .
j_call: TRBJ1-6

cdr3_nt: TGTGCCAGCAGTTTAAACCCTGGGGTAGCGGGAGGGGAGACCCAGTACTTC
cdr3_aa: CASSLNPGVAGGETQYF
clone_size: .
v_call: TRBV27
d_call: TRBD2
j_call: TRBJ2-5

cdr3_nt: TGTGCCAGCAGCAACCAGGGAGTTGGCAATCAGCCCCAGCATTTT
cdr3_aa: CASSNQGVGNQPQHF
clone_size: .
v_call: TRBV2
d_call: .
j_call: TRBJ1-5

cdr3_nt: TGCGCCAGCAGCCAAGTGGGCCCTCAGACTAGTGAAGGCTACACCTTC
cdr3_aa: CASSQVGPQTSEGYTF
clone_size: .
v_call: TRBV4-1
d_call: .
j_call: TRBJ1-2

cdr3_nt: TGTGCCAGCAGCTTCTCTACGGGGGATACGCAGTATTTT
cdr3_aa: CASSFSTGDTQYF
clone_size: few
v_call: TRBV11-2
d_call: .
j_call: TRBJ2-3

cdr3_nt: TGTGCCAGCAGTAAGCAGGGGTATCAGCCCCAGCATTTT
cdr3_aa: CASSKQGYQPQHF
clone_size: .
v_call: TRBV27
d_call: .
j_call: TRBJ1-5

cdr3_nt: TGTGCCAGCAGCTCAAGCCCCGGGGGAGGCCCCCAAGAGACCCAGTACTTC
cdr3_aa: CASSSSPGGGPQETQYF
clone_size: .
v_call: TRBV9
d_call: .
j_call: TRBJ2-5

cdr3_nt: TGCGCCAGCAGCTTGGCCAGTATGGGACAGCCCCACAATGAGCAGTTCTTC
cdr3_aa: CASSLASMGQPHNEQFF
clone_size: .
v_call: TRBV5-1
d_call: TRBD1
j_call: TRBJ2-1

cdr3_nt: TGCGCCAGCAGCTTGGGAGATCTCCCTGGAAACACCATATATTTT
cdr3_aa: CASSLGDLPGNTIYF
clone_size: .
v_call: TRBV5-1
d_call: .
j_call: TRBJ1-3

cdr3_nt: TGTGCCAGCAGCCAAAACAGGGCGGAGACCCAGTACTTC
cdr3_aa: CASSQNRAETQYF
clone_size: .
v_call: TRBV14
d_call: .
j_call: TRBJ2-5

cdr3_nt: TGTGCCAGTAGTTACGGTGGCAGGGGGCCTCAAGACTATGGCTACACCTTC
cdr3_aa: CASSYGGRGPQDYGYTF
clone_size: .
v_call: TRBV19
d_call: TRBD1
j_call: TRBJ1-2

cdr3_nt: TGTGCCAGCAGAACAGTGATTTTTTCACCCCTCCACTTT
cdr3_aa: CASRTVIFSPLHF
clone_size: .
v_call: TRBV6-1
d_call: .
j_call: TRBJ1-6